Listed below are T cell receptor beta chains from one sample, sequenced in a study of T cells in Graves' hyperthyroidism and ophthalmopathy. TCRdb used MiXCR to reprocess the multiplex PCR reads, holding one entry per CDR3 protein. Here the sample spans over 150,000 distinct CDR3 sequences, about 17% being singletons. The sample taken for sequencing was blood. The receptors originated from a woman between 50 and 59 years old with Graves' hyperthyroidism. CDR3s include the opening cysteine and the closing phenylalanine or tryptophan. Fields, in order: J gene, clone size, D gene, V gene, CDR3 protein, CDR3 DNA. D genes are given only for firm matches. A row's size may be missing; if present it is once, few, many or a size class.

TRBJ2-1 | NA | NA | TRBV19 | CASSIMSGDNEQFF | TGTGCCAGTAGTATTATGTCTGGAGACAATGAGCAGTTCTTC
TRBJ2-7 | NA | NA | TRBV7-9 | CASSFADRHYEQYF | TGTGCCAGCAGCTTCGCAGACAGGCACTACGAGCAGTACTTC
TRBJ2-1 | many | TRBD2 | TRBV2 | CASSAEAGVTGNEQFF | TGTGCCAGCAGTGCGGAAGCGGGAGTAACTGGAAATGAGCAGTTCTTC
TRBJ2-5 | NA | NA | TRBV20-1 | CSARGRPGVYQETQYF | TGCAGTGCTAGAGGGAGACCAGGGGTGTACCAAGAGACCCAGTACTTC
TRBJ1-2 | few | NA | TRBV6-2/TRBV6-3 | CASRWSGRYTF | TGTGCCAGCAGATGGTCCGGTCGCTACACCTTC
TRBJ1-6 | many | NA | TRBV3-1 | CASSPGGRSPLHF | TGTGCCAGCAGCCCTGGGGGAAGGTCACCCCTCCACTTT
TRBJ2-4 | NA | NA | TRBV24-1 | CATRAGRLAKNIQYF | TGTGCCACCAGGGCTGGGCGGCTGGCCAAAAACATTCAGTACTTC
TRBJ2-5 | many | NA | TRBV6-1 | CASSWTTDQETQYF | TGTGCCAGCAGTTGGACAACCGACCAAGAGACCCAGTACTTC
TRBJ2-7 | NA | NA | TRBV30 | CAWRAVSSYEQYF | TGTGCCTGGAGAGCTGTTTCCTCCTACGAGCAGTACTTC
TRBJ2-2 | many | TRBD2 | TRBV11-3 | CASSPLAGNTGELFF | TGTGCCAGCAGCCCGTTAGCGGGGAACACCGGGGAGCTGTTTTTT
TRBJ2-3 | NA | TRBD2 | TRBV24-1 | CATSAGTSGSFTDTQYF | TGTGCCACCAGTGCCGGCACTAGCGGGAGTTTCACAGATACGCAGTATTTT
TRBJ2-1 | few | NA | TRBV9 | CASSANDYSHSEQFF | TGTGCCAGCAGCGCGAATGACTATTCTCACAGCGAGCAGTTCTTC
TRBJ2-1 | many | NA | TRBV27 | CASSFQGRIGQFF | TGTGCCAGCAGTTTCCAGGGCCGAATTGGGCAGTTCTTC
TRBJ2-3 | many | NA | TRBV19 | CASTARDRITDTQYF | TGTGCCAGTACTGCCAGGGATCGCATCACAGATACGCAGTATTTT
TRBJ1-1 | many | NA | TRBV11-3 | CASSGQLYGNTEAFF | TGTGCCAGCAGCGGCCAGCTTTATGGGAACACTGAAGCTTTCTTT
TRBJ2-1 | NA | NA | TRBV20-1 | CSARDRLHNEQFF | TGCAGTGCTAGAGATCGGCTGCACAATGAGCAGTTCTTC
TRBJ1-2 | many | NA | TRBV28 | CASSTERGGTF | TGTGCCAGCAGCACCGAGAGGGGGGGGACCTTC
TRBJ1-1 | many | NA | TRBV4-1 | CASKATGSYTEAFF | TGCGCCAGCAAGGCTACAGGGAGTTACACTGAAGCTTTCTTT
TRBJ1-1 | many | TRBD1 | TRBV7-2 | CASSFLLGAGGRNTEAFF | TGTGCCAGCAGCTTCTTGTTGGGGGCAGGGGGGAGGAACACTGAAGCTTTCTTT
TRBJ2-2 | NA | TRBD1 | TRBV19 | CASRLQGAINTGELFF | TGTGCCAGTCGACTACAGGGGGCGATTAACACCGGGGAGCTGTTTTTT
TRBJ1-6 | NA | NA | TRBV3-1 | CASSQAGNGSPLHF | TGTGCCAGCAGCCAAGCAGGGAACGGTTCACCCCTCCACTTT
TRBJ2-2 | many | TRBD2 | TRBV7-3 | CASRLGLAGGTGELFF | TGTGCCAGCAGACTTGGACTAGCGGGAGGCACCGGGGAGCTGTTTTTT
TRBJ2-1 | many | NA | TRBV29-1 | CSVPSYSYNEQFF | TGCAGCGTTCCTAGCTACTCCTACAATGAGCAGTTCTTC
TRBJ2-2 | many | NA | TRBV7-2 | CASSFVTGSNTGELFF | TGTGCCAGCAGCTTCGTGACAGGATCGAACACCGGGGAGCTGTTTTTT
TRBJ2-7 | NA | TRBD2 | TRBV11-2 | CASSSSGTRSYEQYF | TGTGCCAGCAGCTCCTCCGGGACTAGAAGCTACGAGCAGTACTTC
TRBJ2-7 | few | TRBD2 | TRBV4-1 | CASSLTSGRVLEQYF | TGCGCCAGCAGCCTTACTAGCGGGAGGGTTCTCGAGCAGTACTTC
TRBJ2-1 | once | TRBD2 | TRBV5-1 | CASSLEREGQFF | TGCGCCAGCAGCTTGGAGCGGGAGGGCCAATTCTTC
TRBJ1-2 | few | TRBD1 | TRBV20-1 | CSATPGTGGPNYGYTF | TGCAGTGCGACCCCCGGGACAGGGGGCCCTAACTATGGCTACACCTTC
TRBJ1-1 | many | NA | TRBV5-1 | CASSLAAGGTEAFF | TGCGCCAGCAGCTTGGCGGCCGGGGGCACTGAAGCTTTCTTT
TRBJ2-2 | many | TRBD2 | TRBV7-3 | CASSLLQAGGAGELFF | TGTGCCAGCAGCTTACTCCAAGCGGGAGGCGCCGGGGAGCTGTTTTTT